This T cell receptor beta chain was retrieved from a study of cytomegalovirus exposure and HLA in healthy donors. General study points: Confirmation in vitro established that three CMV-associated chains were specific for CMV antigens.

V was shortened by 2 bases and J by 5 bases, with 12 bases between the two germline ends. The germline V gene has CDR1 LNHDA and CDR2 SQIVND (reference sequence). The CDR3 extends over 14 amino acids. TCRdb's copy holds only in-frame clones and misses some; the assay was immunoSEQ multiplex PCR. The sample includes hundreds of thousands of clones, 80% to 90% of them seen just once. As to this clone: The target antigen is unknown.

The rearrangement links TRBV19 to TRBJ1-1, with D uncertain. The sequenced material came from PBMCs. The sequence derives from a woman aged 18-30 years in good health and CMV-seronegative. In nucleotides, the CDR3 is TGTGCCAGTAGTATAAGGCCAGGAAGAACTGAAGCTTTCTTT. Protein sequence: CASSIRPGRTEAFF.